This T cell receptor beta chain was profiled in a study of T-cell reconstitution after alpha-beta-depleted transplantation in children. TCRbeta library construction was performed incorporating unique molecular identifiers. Each CDR3 protein is one row after TCRdb ran MiXCR on the PCR reads. Here the sample spans a few hundred thousand distinct CDR3 sequences, 9.7% being singletons. The sample holds many counts of this clonotype. The source is a human donor who donated a stem cell graft to a child with SCID. The sequences come from PBMCs from the stem cell graft donor, collected from the stem cell graft.

The CDR3 here is CASRPGGTMGNEQFF. The CDR3 region has the DNA TGTGCCAGCAGGCCCGGAGGGACCATGGGCAATGAGCAGTTCTTC. The chain has TRBV3-1 and TRBJ2-1, with D perhaps matching TRBD2 (6 bases). With 6 bases removed from V and 6 bases from J, the gap between germline ends came to 18 bases. The length of the CDR3 is 15 residues. Germline CDR1 LGHDT, CDR2 YNNKEL (reference sequence).